These 8 T cell receptor beta chains originate from one sample sequenced in a study of blood T cell repertoires in COVID-19. The method was immunoSEQ multiplex PCR; TCRdb's version includes in-frame clones alone and lacks a portion of them. The profile shows more than 95,000 clones, approximately 84% of them singletons. The sequencing sample was made of peripheral blood. These TCRs come from a human donor in a cohort sampled during active COVID-19.

The chain uses TRBV7-3 and TRBJ2-5; 8 bases match TRBD2. Germline lookup yields CDR1 SGHTA and CDR2 FQGTGA. The CDR3 runs 15 residues. J was trimmed by 5 bases and V by 5 bases; bases with no gene match: 10. CDR3 sequence reads: CASSPGGAVGETQYF. The CDR3 DNA sequence: TGTGCCAGCAGCCCCGGGGGGGCGGTGGGGGAGACCCAGTACTTC.

V gene TRBV7-9 combines with J gene TRBJ1-4, with 8 positions matching TRBD1. Trimming at V came to 4 bases and at J to 5 bases, leaving 6 bases not matched to a gene. CDR1 SEHNR and CDR2 FQNEAQ come from the germline V gene (reference sequence). The CDR3 has 15 amino acids. CDR3: CASSSGWDRNEKLFF. In DNA form, the CDR3 reads TGTGCCAGCAGCTCGGGTTGGGACAGGAATGAAAAACTGTTTTTT.

The chain carries TRBV7-9 and TRBJ1-2, with D unclear. Germline V gene lookup returns CDR1 SEHNR and CDR2 FQNEAQ (reference sequence). This CDR3 is 14 amino acids long. The germline V and J ends were trimmed by 3 bases and 5 bases, with 13 bases remaining between them. DNA for the CDR3: TGTGCCAGCAGCTTGCTCAGTGAGGGATATGGCTACACCTTC. Amino acid sequence: CASSLLSEGYGYTF.

The rearrangement uses TRBV4-2 and TRBJ1-1, with TRBD1 identical over 10 bases. Trimming removed 0 bases from V and 4 bases from J; junction bases left unmatched: 2. The CDR3 consists of 15 residues. Germline loops: CDR1 LGHNA, CDR2 YNFKEQ. The CDR3 region is CASSQDWTGGTEAFF. The CDR3 region has the DNA TGTGCCAGCAGCCAAGACTGGACAGGGGGCACTGAAGCTTTCTTT.

The V gene is TRBV28, the J gene TRBJ2-3; D unresolved. Germline V lookup: CDR1 MDHEN, CDR2 SYDVKM. There are 17 residues in the CDR3. Trimming cost V 6 bases and J 0 bases, with 19 bases left between them. CDR3: CASSGFRVSPSTDTQYF. CDR3 in DNA: TGTGCCAGCAGCGGTTTTCGAGTTTCCCCTAGCACAGATACGCAGTATTTT.

This chain uses TRBV5-4 with TRBJ2-3, with 8 nucleotides matching TRBD1. The CDR3 is made up of 14 amino acids. The trim removed 6 bases at V and 0 bases at J, leaving 3 bases unmatched. Germline values: CDR1 SGHNT, CDR2 YYREEE (reference sequence). This CDR3 is CASTQGASTDTQYF. CDR3 nucleotides: TGTGCCAGCACCCAGGGGGCTAGCACAGATACGCAGTATTTT.

The CDR3 spells CASSPDRRSGNTIYF. As DNA, the CDR3 is TGTGCCAGCAGCCCCGACAGGCGCTCTGGAAACACCATATATTTT. The J gene is TRBJ1-3, the V gene TRBV7-3; D is perhaps TRBD1 (6 bases). This CDR3 is built from 15 residues. The germline V gene encodes CDR1 SGHTA and CDR2 FQGTGA. The V end lost 5 bases, the J end lost 0 bases, and 11 bases lay between the germline ends.

The chain's CDR3 is CASSQGAGKDYGYTF. The CDR3 region has the DNA TGTGCCAGCAGCCAAGGGGCAGGGAAGGACTATGGCTACACCTTC. J is TRBJ1-2 and V is TRBV4-2; TRBD1 is a possible D gene (5 bases). The CDR3 spans 15 residues. V was cut by 1 base and J by 3 bases, with 12 bases left in between. CDR1 and CDR2 from the germline V gene are LGHNA and YNFKEQ.